This passage covers 30 T cell receptor beta chains from one sample sequenced in a study of monozygotic twins with inflammatory bowel disease. From the 5' RACE reads, TCRdb lists one entry per CDR3 protein and no DNA. The table lists about 450,000 distinct CDR3 sequences. Sequencing was performed on blood. Receptor source: a human donor with ulcerative colitis or Crohn's disease, or a healthy co-twin of an affected twin (not recorded which).

The J gene is TRBJ1-4, the V gene TRBV6-5; the TCRdb D gene call, TRBD1, has no DNA to confirm it. The CDR3 loop spans 15 amino acids. Germline V gene data show CDR1 as MNHEY and CDR2 as SVGAGI. The CDR3 sequence: CASSYGNSGKGKLFF.

This chain connects TRBV7-2 to TRBJ2-7; with no DNA, the TCRdb D assignment of TRBD1 cannot be verified. Germline V lookup: CDR1 SGHTA, CDR2 FQGNSA. The CDR3 is 13 residues long. The CDR3: CASSQPPGYEQYF.

The rearrangement joins TRBV7-3 to TRBJ1-1; without DNA, the TCRdb call of TRBD1 cannot be checked. CDR3 length: 17 residues. Germline CDR1 and CDR2: SGHTA and FQGTGA. This CDR3 is CASSLTPLGPQNTEAFF.

The chain is built from TRBV6-4 and TRBJ2-1; TCRdb's assignment of TRBD1 cannot be checked, as there is no DNA. The CDR3 length is 14 residues. Germline V gene sequence: CDR1 MRHNA, CDR2 SNTAGT. CDR3 sequence: CASSSHRGLNEQFF.

The chain recombines TRBV7-3 with TRBJ2-5; TCRdb names TRBD1, which stays unverified in the absence of DNA. The CDR3 has 15 amino acids. CDR1 is SGHTA, CDR2 FQGTGA, per germline. CDR3 residues: CASSLGQPGQETQYF.

This rearrangement joins TRBV2 to TRBJ2-5; TCRdb names TRBD1, which stays unverified in the absence of DNA. The CDR3 consists of 14 residues. Per the germline V gene, CDR1 is SNHLY and CDR2 is FYNNEI. The CDR3 region is CASKGREAPETQYF.

The chain carries TRBV6-1 and TRBJ1-3; TCRdb returns TRBD1, unconfirmable since there is no DNA. Germline V lookup: CDR1 MNHNS, CDR2 SASEGT. CDR3 size: 16 residues. This CDR3 is CASSEALQGAGNTIYF.

The rearrangement links TRBV24-1 to TRBJ2-5; TCRdb's D call of TRBD2 is untestable without DNA. The length of the CDR3 is 15 residues. Germline lookup yields CDR1 KGHDR and CDR2 SFDVKD. The CDR3: CATSDLLGGEETQYF.

The CDR3 protein is CASTGQLLTNEKLFF. This chain connects TRBV12-3 or TRBV12-4 to TRBJ1-4; TCRdb returns TRBD1, unconfirmable since there is no DNA. The CDR3 spans 15 residues.

The rearrangement links TRBV29-1 to TRBJ2-7; TCRdb outputs TRBD1, but without DNA this stays unchecked. The CDR3 runs to 14 residues. Germline CDR1 is SQVTM and CDR2 is ANQGSEA. The CDR3 is CSVEGAWDGDEQYF.

The chain joins TRBV29-1 to TRBJ1-2; absent DNA, TCRdb's TRBD1 call cannot be checked. CDR1 and CDR2 from the germline V gene are SQVTM and ANQGSEA. The CDR3 is made up of 13 amino acids. The CDR3 protein is CSERDRGRDGYTF.

The genes are TRBV7-2 and TRBJ1-5; the TCRdb call, TRBD1, lacks DNA for checking. The germline CDR1 and CDR2 sequences are SGHTA and FQGNSA. The CDR3 length is 14 residues. Here the CDR3 reads CASSIRRTGTPQHF.

The chain couples TRBV7-9 to TRBJ2-6. This CDR3 has 15 residues. Germline lookup yields CDR1 SEHNR and CDR2 FQNEAQ (reference sequence). The CDR3 region is CASSPVPTGANVLTF.

The chain is built from TRBV20-1 and TRBJ2-1; with no DNA, the TCRdb D assignment of TRBD2 cannot be verified. The germline V gene encodes CDR1 DFQATT and CDR2 SNEGSKA (reference sequence). There are 15 residues in the CDR3. The CDR3 loop reads CSARRTSASYNEQFF.

This rearrangement joins TRBV24-1 to TRBJ2-3. This CDR3 has 15 amino acids. From germline, CDR1 is KGHDR and CDR2 SFDVKD. The CDR3 region is CATSDSAGVRDTQYF.

The chain links TRBV27 to TRBJ2-7; checking the TCRdb D call of TRBD1 is not possible without DNA. The CDR3 extends over 13 amino acids. Germline V gene sequence: CDR1 MNHEY, CDR2 SMNVEV (reference sequence). The CDR3 loop reads CASSIRDNYEQYF.

J is TRBJ2-1 and V is TRBV6-1; TCRdb reports TRBD2, a call that lacks DNA to check it against. The CDR3 runs to 16 residues. Germline V CDR1 and CDR2: MNHNS, SASEGT. This CDR3 reads CASRGLAGVSGNEQFF.

This chain joins TRBV18 and TRBJ1-2. CDR3 length: 13 amino acids. Germline V gene lookup returns CDR1 KGHSH and CDR2 LQKENI. CDR3 loop: CASSPVGRGGYTF.

The chain employs TRBV18 and TRBJ2-1; the TCRdb call, TRBD2, lacks DNA for checking. Per germline, CDR1 KGHSH and CDR2 LQKENI. The CDR3 is 19 residues long. This CDR3 reads CASSLPRLAGVSNYNEQFF.

This CDR3 is CSPKGGVGDTQYF. The V gene is TRBV20-1, the J gene TRBJ2-3; TCRdb designates TRBD2, a call that cannot be tested without DNA. Germline-derived CDR1 and CDR2 are DFQATT and SNEGSKA (reference sequence). This CDR3 contains 13 residues.

The chain uses TRBV5-6 and TRBJ1-2. The CDR3 loop spans 14 amino acids. Germline loops: CDR1 SGHDT, CDR2 YYEEEE. The CDR3 protein is CASSFGRVRDGYTF.

The J gene is TRBJ1-1, the V gene TRBV10-3; TCRdb outputs TRBD1, but without DNA this stays unchecked. Germline CDR1 and CDR2: ENHRY and SYGVKD. This CDR3 spans 15 amino acids. This CDR3 is CAISALGTGNTEAFF.

The V gene is TRBV7-2, the J gene TRBJ2-7. The germline gives CDR1 SGHTA, CDR2 FQGNSA. The CDR3 is 14 amino acids. The CDR3 here is CASSLGGSGYEQYF.

The chain couples TRBV9 to TRBJ2-7; TCRdb selects TRBD1, and the lack of DNA leaves this call unchecked. This CDR3 is 12 amino acids long. CDR1 is SGDLS and CDR2 is YYNGEE in the germline V gene. CDR3 sequence: CASSGDTYEQYF.

The V and J genes are TRBV6-5 and TRBJ2-1; TCRdb's D call of TRBD1 is untestable without DNA. This CDR3 is 13 amino acids long. Germline-derived CDR1 and CDR2 are MNHEY and SVGAGI. CDR3 sequence: CASTRTGGDEQFF.

The chain employs TRBV12-3 or TRBV12-4 and TRBJ2-2; TCRdb outputs TRBD2, but without DNA this stays unchecked. The CDR3 has 16 residues. This CDR3 reads CASSLLAGGVPGELFF.

The chain employs TRBV7-9 and TRBJ1-1; the TCRdb D gene call, TRBD1, has no DNA to confirm it. There are 13 residues in the CDR3. Looked up from germline, CDR1 is SEHNR and CDR2 is FQNEAQ (reference sequence). CDR3 loop: CASVGGLNTEAFF.

V gene TRBV12-3 or TRBV12-4 combines with J gene TRBJ2-1; TCRdb reports TRBD2, a call that lacks DNA to check it against. The CDR3 covers 15 residues. The CDR3 here is CASSTSVPTYNEQFF.

This chain connects TRBV18 to TRBJ2-7; TCRdb selects TRBD2, and the lack of DNA leaves this call unchecked. CDR1 and CDR2 from the germline V gene are KGHSH and LQKENI. The CDR3 runs to 15 residues. The CDR3 here is CASSPGTSGVYEQYF.

This chain uses TRBV2 with TRBJ2-3; TCRdb's D call, TRBD2, is unchecked because there is no DNA. The CDR3 spans 16 residues. CDR1 and CDR2 (germline): SNHLY, FYNNEI. The CDR3 is CASSGEGLAGGDTQYF.